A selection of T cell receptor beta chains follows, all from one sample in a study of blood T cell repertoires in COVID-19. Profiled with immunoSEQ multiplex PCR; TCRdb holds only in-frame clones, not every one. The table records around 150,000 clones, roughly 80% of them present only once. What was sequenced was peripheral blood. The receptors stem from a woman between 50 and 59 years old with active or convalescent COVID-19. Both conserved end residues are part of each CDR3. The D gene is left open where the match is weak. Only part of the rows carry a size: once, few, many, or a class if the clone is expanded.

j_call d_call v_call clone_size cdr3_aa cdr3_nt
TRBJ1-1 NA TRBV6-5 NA CASSYAGQEAFF TGTGCCAGCAGTTACGCCGGACAGGAAGCTTTCTTT
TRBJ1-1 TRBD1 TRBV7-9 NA CASRNIDRGRTEAFF TGTGCCAGCAGGAATATAGACAGGGGAAGGACTGAAGCTTTCTTT
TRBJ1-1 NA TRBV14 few CASSQPGGRRNTEAFF TGTGCCAGCAGCCAACCCGGGGGTCGGAGGAACACTGAAGCTTTCTTT
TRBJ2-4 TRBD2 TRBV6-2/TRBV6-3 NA CASSETSGSLGTKNIQYF TGTGCCAGCAGTGAGACTAGCGGGAGTCTGGGAACCAAAAACATTCAGTACTTC
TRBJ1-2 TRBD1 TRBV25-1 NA CASSDHTGVPGYTF TGTGCCAGCAGTGACCATACAGGGGTTCCTGGCTACACCTTC
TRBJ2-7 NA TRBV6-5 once CASSYPGLPYEQYF TGTGCCAGCAGTTATCCGGGACTCCCCTACGAGCAGTACTTC
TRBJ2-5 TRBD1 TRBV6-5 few CATRQGRETQYF TGTGCCACCAGACAGGGGAGGGAGACCCAGTACTTC
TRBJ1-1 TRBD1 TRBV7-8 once CASSLQGAGTEAFF TGTGCCAGCAGCTTACAGGGGGCCGGCACTGAAGCTTTCTTT
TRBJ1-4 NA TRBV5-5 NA CASSLGGQTGRTDEKLFF TGTGCCAGCAGCTTGGGGGGGCAGACGGGAAGAACGGATGAAAAACTGTTTTTT
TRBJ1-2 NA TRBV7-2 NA CASSLTDTGYTF TGTGCCAGCAGCCTCACAGACACTGGCTACACCTTC
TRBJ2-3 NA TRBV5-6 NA CASSFGHPTDTQYF TGTGCCAGCAGCTTCGGACACCCCACAGATACGCAGTATTTT
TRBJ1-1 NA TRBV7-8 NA CASSPSGTEAFF TGTGCCAGCAGCCCGTCGGGCACTGAAGCTTTCTTT
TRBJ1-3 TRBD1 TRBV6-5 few CASSSSGQGNTIYF TGTGCCAGCAGCTCTTCGGGACAGGGAAACACCATATATTTT
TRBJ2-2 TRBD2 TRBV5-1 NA CASSFGLAGANTGELFF TGCGCCAGCAGCTTTGGGTTAGCGGGAGCGAACACCGGGGAGCTGTTTTTT
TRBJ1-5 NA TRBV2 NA CASSGSTRTDLNQPQHF TGTGCCAGCAGTGGCAGCACCAGGACAGATTTAAATCAGCCCCAGCATTTT